The following is a TCR beta chain sequence with its context. What it binds is unknown. Here immunoSEQ multiplex PCR was the method, and the copy in TCRdb shows in-frame clones only, minus some. The data contain about 68,000 clones, approximately 90% of them singletons. The data are from a study of OX40 agonist ivuxolimab in advanced cancers. The wider study: Ivuxolimab, an antibody acting as an agonist of OX40 (CD134), was used to treat patients. Cohort: more than 75% men, mean age 60, aged about 20 to 80. Ivuxolimab, which patients received intravenously every 2 weeks, was dosed at 0.01 to 10 mg/kg. Broader study findings: Expanded clones belonging to CD8+ T cells outnumbered, on average, those of CD4+.

This CDR3 contains 17 residues. Looked up from germline, CDR1 is SGDLS and CDR2 is YYNGEE. Trimming removed 0 bases from V and 1 base from J; junction bases left unmatched: 7. The chain is built from TRBV9 and TRBJ2-1, with TRBD2 matching 7 bases. The sequencing used CD4+ or CD8+ T cells sorted from blood, collected in a trial of the OX40 agonist ivuxolimab. This clonotype was sampled from an adult with an advanced solid tumor such as melanoma, head and neck, liver or kidney cancer. In nucleotides, the CDR3 is TGTGCCAGCAGCGTAGGTCGCGGGAGAGCGTCCTACAATGAGCAGTTCTTC. It translates to CASSVGRGRASYNEQFF.